The entry that follows covers one TCR beta chain sequence. This specimen comes from a study of cytomegalovirus exposure and HLA in healthy donors. PCR used 60 Vbeta primers and 13 Jbeta primers. Sequenced by immunoSEQ multiplex PCR; TCRdb stores in-frame clones only, minus some. Of roughly 150,000 clones listed, approximately 79% are singletons. The CDR3 has 15 residues. From germline, CDR1 is MNHEY and CDR2 SVGAGI. V lost 0 bases to trimming and J lost 11 bases, with 19 bases between them. The clonotype originates from a male donor in good health and CMV-seronegative. The V gene is TRBV6-5, the J gene TRBJ1-1; D remains ambiguous. The sequenced material came from PBMCs. The CDR3 spells CASSYSVEVGSMAFF. The DNA for the CDR3 is TGTGCCAGCAGTTACTCGGTTGAGGTCGGAAGTATGGCTTTCTTT.